These 13 T cell receptor beta chains were sequenced from one sample in a study of monozygotic twins with inflammatory bowel disease. TCRdb re-called the 5' RACE reads; every CDR3 protein appears as one record, without DNA. The specimen's table records 110,000 or so distinct CDR3 sequences. The specimen was blood. All receptors come from a human donor with ulcerative colitis or Crohn's disease, or a healthy co-twin of an affected twin (not recorded which).

This chain links TRBV11-2 with TRBJ1-1; the TCRdb call, TRBD1, lacks DNA for checking. Germline assignment: CDR1 SGHAT and CDR2 FQNNGV. CDR3 size: 15 residues. The CDR3 loop is CASSVWGQANTEAFF.

This CDR3 reads CASRVGTGGEQYF. This chain uses TRBV6-1 with TRBJ2-7; without DNA, the TCRdb call of TRBD1 cannot be checked. Germline V gene data show CDR1 as MNHNS and CDR2 as SASEGT. The CDR3 runs to 13 residues.

The rearrangement links TRBV4-1 to TRBJ2-3. From germline, CDR1 is MGHRA and CDR2 YSYEKL. The CDR3 consists of 15 residues. The CDR3 reads CASSQERMSTDTQYF.

This chain uses TRBV5-1 with TRBJ1-2; TCRdb proposes TRBD1, but this gene call is untestable without DNA. CDR3 length: 15 amino acids. From germline, CDR1 is SGHRS and CDR2 YFSETQ. The CDR3 loop is CASSLSPGLNYGYTF.

This chain connects TRBV5-1 to TRBJ1-4; the TCRdb D gene call, TRBD1, has no DNA to confirm it. Germline CDR1 and CDR2: SGHRS and YFSETQ. CDR3 length: 13 amino acids. The CDR3 here is CASSVTDSEKLFF.

V gene TRBV7-8 combines with J gene TRBJ2-1; TCRdb selects TRBD1, and the lack of DNA leaves this call unchecked. This CDR3 has 17 amino acids. The V gene's germline CDR1 is SGHVS and CDR2 FQNEAQ. The CDR3 sequence is CASSTGYGQGVDNEQFF.

This rearrangement joins TRBV29-1 to TRBJ2-1; TCRdb returns TRBD1, unconfirmable since there is no DNA. From germline, CDR1 is SQVTM and CDR2 ANQGSEA. The CDR3 is made up of 19 amino acids. The CDR3 region is CSVAGRGRGVLSSYNEQFF.

The gene calls are TRBV7-2 and TRBJ1-1; TCRdb's assignment of TRBD1 cannot be checked, as there is no DNA. This CDR3 is 14 amino acids long. Germline CDR1 SGHTA, CDR2 FQGNSA. CDR3 sequence reads: CASSLEGTNTEAFF.

This chain connects TRBV18 to TRBJ1-1; TCRdb indicates TRBD1, and absent DNA this call remains unverified. The CDR3 has 16 residues. The germline V gene encodes CDR1 KGHSH and CDR2 LQKENI. CDR3 region: CASSPLLDNSNTEAFF.

V is TRBV7-2 and J is TRBJ2-7. CDR3 length: 14 residues. Per germline, CDR1 SGHTA and CDR2 FQGNSA. The chain's CDR3 is CASSLGTQSYEQYF.

The chain is built from TRBV13 and TRBJ1-2; TCRdb calls TRBD1, which cannot be checked without DNA. Germline V lookup: CDR1 PRHDT, CDR2 FYEKMQ (reference sequence). The CDR3 contains 13 residues. The CDR3 loop reads CASSPTGLSGYTF.

V and J are TRBV20-1 and TRBJ1-1. Germline V gives CDR1 DFQATT, CDR2 SNEGSKA (reference sequence). The CDR3 contains 14 residues. The CDR3 sequence: CSATAGLSNTEAFF.

The genes are TRBV7-9 and TRBJ2-3. The germline CDR1 and CDR2 sequences are SEHNR and FQNEAQ (reference sequence). The CDR3 is 13 amino acids. The CDR3 sequence is CASRVRGTDTQYF.